Each of the 20 T cell receptor beta chains below was sequenced from the same sample in a study of blood T cell repertoires in COVID-19 (dated by TCRdb to about 2020). The method behind the library was the immunoSEQ multiplex PCR assay. TCRdb carries this immuneACCESS record with in-frame sequences only. Its versions omit some clonotypes, under half of them owing to an unresolved V gene in the studies checked, with the rest unexplained. This sample lists fewer than 250,000 clones; under 90% were detected once. Together, the top ten hold roughly 20% of the sample. Sequencing input: peripheral blood. These receptors all come from a human donor in a cohort sampled during active COVID-19.

The chain joins TRBV25-1 to TRBJ1-1; D gene ambiguous. The CDR3 runs 14 residues. CDR1 is MGHDK, CDR2 SYGVNS, per germline. Trimming removed 3 bases from V and 1 base from J, with 9 bases in between. Here the CDR3 DNA reads TGTGCCAGCAGTGACACTACCGGGAACACTGAAGCTTTCTTT. This translates into CASSDTTGNTEAFF.

The chain has TRBV29-1 and TRBJ2-1; 8 positions match TRBD2. Germline trimming cut 7 bases from V and 6 bases from J; bases unmatched to any gene: 14. The germline CDR1 and CDR2 sequences are SQVTM and ANQGSEA. The CDR3 is 15 residues long. CDR3 DNA: TGCAGCGCTGCCCGAGGACTAGCCGGACCCAATGAGCAGTTCTTC. Its translation is CSAARGLAGPNEQFF.

On this clone: Other DNA sequences of this sample code for an identical CDR3. The J gene is TRBJ1-1, the V gene TRBV11-2; 7 nucleotides line up with TRBD1. The CDR3 spans 15 residues. The trim removed 2 bases at V and 4 bases at J, leaving 7 bases unmatched. The germline V gene encodes CDR1 SGHAT and CDR2 FQNNGV. The CDR3 DNA reads as TGTGCCAGCAGCTTATTGACAGGGTCGTCCACTGAAGCTTTCTTT. It is translated as CASSLLTGSSTEAFF.

The gene calls are TRBV5-4 and TRBJ1-2, with TRBD1 matching 8 bases. The CDR3 contains 15 residues. After removal of 4 bases from V and 5 bases from J, the junction contained 10 bases not matched to a gene. Germline CDR1 reads SGHNT; CDR2 reads YYREEE (reference sequence). The CDR3 spells CASSDGGQAFYGYTF. The CDR3 DNA reads as TGTGCCAGCAGCGACGGGGGACAGGCCTTTTATGGCTACACCTTC.

The rearrangement joins TRBV6-5 to TRBJ2-5, with 7 bases lining up with TRBD1. Germline CDR1 MNHEY, CDR2 SVGAGI. The V and J ends lost 6 bases and 4 bases, in that order; junction bases with no gene match: 8. The CDR3 runs to 14 residues. The CDR3 sequence is CASSLYRGRETQYF. The CDR3 nucleotides read TGTGCCAGCAGCCTTTATAGGGGGCGAGAGACCCAGTACTTC.

This clone is a singleton in its sample. This chain uses TRBV4-1 with TRBJ2-1; TRBD2 agrees at 8 bases. V trimming: 2 bases; J trimming: 7 bases; junction bases outside the gene matches: 7. CDR1 is MGHRA and CDR2 is YSYEKL in the germline V gene. The CDR3 totals 15 residues. The DNA of the CDR3 is TGCGCCAGCAGCCAATACCGGGGGGGTAGTAATGAGCAGTTCTTC. Encoded protein: CASSQYRGGSNEQFF.

This clone was seen a handful of times. This chain uses TRBV6-5 with TRBJ1-1, with D possibly matching TRBD1 (5 bases). Germline CDR1 is MNHEY and CDR2 is SVGAGI. Between the trimmed V and J ends, which lost 6 bases and 7 bases, there was a span of 9 bases. The CDR3 has 11 residues. CDR3 bases: TGTGCCAGCAGGGGGCTTGGTGAAGCTTTCTTT. Its protein is CASRGLGEAFF.

This clone has just a few counts. V is TRBV30 and J is TRBJ2-1; the D gene is possibly TRBD1 (6 bases). Germline values: CDR1 GTSNPN, CDR2 SVGIG (reference sequence). The CDR3 length is 13 residues. CDR3 in DNA: TGTGTGGGGTCCAGGGGCCCTTACAATGAGCAGTTCTTC. Translating it yields CVGSRGPYNEQFF.

The rearrangement uses TRBV3-1 (or the pseudogene TRBV3-2) and TRBJ1-6; 9 nucleotides match TRBD1. Germline CDR1 LGHDT, CDR2 YNNKEL (reference sequence). The CDR3 covers 17 residues. The V gene end was trimmed by 3 bases and the J gene end by 2 bases; junction bases not matched to a gene: 5. The CDR3 loop reads CASSHPGQGPYNSPLHF. CDR3 DNA sequence: TGTGCCAGCAGCCACCCGGGACAGGGCCCCTATAATTCACCCCTCCACTTT.

This clone was found a few times. The chain employs TRBV28 and TRBJ1-2; a possible D gene is TRBD1 (5 bases). This CDR3 region has 15 residues. The ends were cut back, 6 bases at V and 3 bases at J, with 17 bases in the middle. CDR1 and CDR2 (germline): MDHEN, SYDVKM. The CDR3 coding sequence is TGTGCCAGCAGCACAACCGGGACTCGAGACTATGGCTACACCTTC. Translating gives CASSTTGTRDYGYTF.

This chain links TRBV19 with TRBJ1-5, with D maybe TRBD1 (5 bases). Trimming cost V 9 bases and J 11 bases, with 23 bases left between them. Germline assignment: CDR1 LNHDA and CDR2 SQIVND (reference sequence). The CDR3 loop spans 14 amino acids. CDR3 sequence: CASHRGGSNSAQHF. The CDR3 DNA is TGTGCCAGCCACCGGGGGGGGTCTAATTCAGCCCAGCATTTT.

This clone appeared a few times. The chain links TRBV24-1 to TRBJ2-5; 9 bases are a match to TRBD1. The V gene's germline CDR1 is KGHDR and CDR2 SFDVKD. The CDR3 runs 14 residues. The junction had 2 bases not matched to a gene; V was cut back by 5 bases and J by 2 bases. Here the CDR3 DNA reads TGTGCCACCAGTGTAGGACAGGGGCAAGAGACCCAGTACTTC. Its translation is CATSVGQGQETQYF.

The rearrangement uses TRBV10-3 and TRBJ2-7, with D tentatively TRBD1 (5 bases). V was pared by 8 bases and J by 11 bases, with 16 bases between. The CDR3 has 11 residues. The germline V gene encodes CDR1 ENHRY and CDR2 SYGVKD. The CDR3 region is CAIRIGDREYF. For the CDR3, the DNA is TGTGCCATCCGGATAGGGGATAGGGAGTACTTC.

This chain links TRBV6-6 with TRBJ2-7; D possibly corresponds to TRBD2 (6 bases). Trimming cost V 6 bases and J 1 base, with 19 bases left between them. Germline V gene sequence: CDR1 MNHNY, CDR2 SVGAGI (reference sequence). This CDR3 is 16 amino acids long. The chain's CDR3 is CASSPTRQPLSYEQYF. As DNA, the CDR3 is TGTGCCAGCAGCCCGACTAGACAACCCCTATCCTACGAGCAGTACTTC.

This clone came up a few times. The chain carries TRBV2 and TRBJ2-5; tentatively, D is TRBD2 (5 bases). Germline values: CDR1 SNHLY, CDR2 FYNNEI. This CDR3 comprises 13 residues. V was trimmed by 7 bases and J by 3 bases, leaving 12 bases between them. Here the CDR3 DNA reads TGTGCCAGCAACACGGGATGGGAAGAGACCCAGTACTTC. Residues: CASNTGWEETQYF.

This clone came up once. CDR3 DNA sequence: TGTGCCAGCAATTGGGCAGAAAATGAAAAACTGTTTTTT. This translates into CASNWAENEKLFF. This sequence joins TRBV2 and TRBJ1-4; no clear D gene. V lost 7 bases, J lost 5 bases, and 11 bases lay in between. Looked up from germline, CDR1 is SNHLY and CDR2 is FYNNEI. The CDR3 contains 13 residues.

The chain has TRBV7-3 and TRBJ2-3, with D maybe TRBD1 (6 bases). With 5 bases removed from V and 7 bases from J, the gap between germline ends came to 13 bases. The germline gives CDR1 SGHTA, CDR2 FQGTGA. The CDR3 spans 13 residues. CDR3 in amino acids: CASSRDRSYTQYF. For the CDR3, the DNA is TGTGCCAGCAGCCGCGACAGGAGTTATACGCAGTATTTT.

The chain combines TRBV7-9 with TRBJ1-2; D is perhaps TRBD1 (5 bases). The V gene lost 5 bases and the J gene lost 5 bases, with 15 bases spanning the gap. Germline V gene data show CDR1 as SEHNR and CDR2 as FQNEAQ (reference sequence). This CDR3 comprises 14 residues. The CDR3 sequence is CASSPLQGRYGYTF. CDR3 sequence (DNA): TGTGCCAGCAGCCCCCTCCAGGGAAGGTATGGCTACACCTTC.

The CDR3 DNA is TGTGCCAGCAGTTACGGGGCAAGGAACACTGAAGCTTTCTTT. It encodes CASSYGARNTEAFF. The rearrangement links TRBV6-5 to TRBJ1-1; D is possibly TRBD1 (5 bases). Deletions cut 2 bases from V and 1 base from J, with 8 bases between. The CDR3 extends over 14 amino acids. Germline V gene lookup returns CDR1 MNHEY and CDR2 SVGAGI.

The gene calls are TRBV5-1 and TRBJ1-6, with D possibly being TRBD1 (5 bases). V was shortened by 4 bases and J by 9 bases, with 20 bases between the two germline ends. The germline gives CDR1 SGHRS, CDR2 YFSETQ. The CDR3 is 16 residues long. CDR3 residues: CASSGNLGGVGSPLHF. CDR3 in DNA: TGCGCCAGCAGCGGCAACCTTGGGGGGGTCGGTTCACCCCTCCACTTT.